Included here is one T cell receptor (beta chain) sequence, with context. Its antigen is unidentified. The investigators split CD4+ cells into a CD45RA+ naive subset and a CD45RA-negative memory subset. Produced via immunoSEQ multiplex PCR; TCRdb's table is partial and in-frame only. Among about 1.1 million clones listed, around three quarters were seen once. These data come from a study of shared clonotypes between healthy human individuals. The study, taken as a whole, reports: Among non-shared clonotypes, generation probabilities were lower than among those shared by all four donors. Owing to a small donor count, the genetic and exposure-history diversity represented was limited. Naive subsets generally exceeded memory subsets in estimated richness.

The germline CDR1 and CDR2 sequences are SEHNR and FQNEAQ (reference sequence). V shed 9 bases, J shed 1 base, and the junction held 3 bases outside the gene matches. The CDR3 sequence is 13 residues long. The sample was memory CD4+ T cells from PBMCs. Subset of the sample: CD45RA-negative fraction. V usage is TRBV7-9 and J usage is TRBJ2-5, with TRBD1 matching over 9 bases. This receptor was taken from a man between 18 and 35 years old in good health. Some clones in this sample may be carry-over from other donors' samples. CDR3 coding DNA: TGTGCCAGGACAGGGGGGGGCCAAGAGACCCAGTACTTC. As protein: CARTGGGQETQYF. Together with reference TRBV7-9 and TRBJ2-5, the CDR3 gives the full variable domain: DTGVSQNPRHKITKRGQNVTFRCDPISEHNRLYWYRQTLGQGPEFLTYFQNEAQLEKSRLLSDRFSAERPKGSFSTLEIQRTEQGDSAMYLCARTGGGQETQYFGPGTRLLVL.